Shown below are 29 T cell receptor beta chains from a single sample sequenced in a study of blood T cell repertoires in COVID-19. The assay was immunoSEQ multiplex PCR, and TCRdb's table has in-frame clones only and misses some. Of just over 200,000 clones in the sample, around 81% were seen once. The source material was peripheral blood. The receptors shown here come from a woman between 70 and 85 years old with acute or convalescent COVID-19.

This chain links TRBV7-2 with TRBJ1-3; TRBD1 matches at 12 bases. The CDR3 contains 17 residues. In germline, CDR1 is SGHTA, CDR2 FQGNSA. The ends lost 3 bases at V and 3 bases at J; junction bases unmatched: 6. The chain's CDR3 is CASSLAGTGGGGNTIYF. For the CDR3, the DNA is TGTGCCAGCAGCTTGGCCGGGACAGGGGGCGGTGGAAACACCATATATTTT.

The chain carries TRBV29-1 and TRBJ2-7; D might be TRBD1 (6 bases). This CDR3 region has 14 residues. From germline, CDR1 is SQVTM and CDR2 ANQGSEA. The ends were cut back, 4 bases at V and 8 bases at J, with 21 bases in the middle. The DNA for the CDR3 is TGCAGCGTTGCAGTAACAGGGCCAGGGGACCAGCAGTACTTC. The encoded protein is CSVAVTGPGDQQYF.

The chain uses TRBV30 and TRBJ2-7; possibly TRBD2 for D (7 bases). Looked up from germline, CDR1 is GTSNPN and CDR2 is SVGIG (reference sequence). Between the trimmed V and J ends, which lost 0 bases and 7 bases, there was a span of 13 bases. CDR3 length equals 13 residues. For the CDR3, the DNA is TGTGCCTGGAGTGTACAGGGAGCGGGGGAGCAGTACTTC. Protein: CAWSVQGAGEQYF.

The chain has TRBV6-5 and TRBJ1-5; TRBD1 is a possible D gene (5 bases). V was pared by 7 bases and J by 1 base, with 11 bases between. The CDR3 contains 14 residues. Germline loops: CDR1 MNHEY, CDR2 SVGAGI. In nucleotides, the CDR3 is TGTGCCAGCACCGACAGAACAAGCAATCAGCCCCAGCATTTT. Amino acid sequence: CASTDRTSNQPQHF.

J is TRBJ2-3 and V is TRBV19; 9 bases line up with TRBD2. The CDR3 consists of 15 residues. V lost 8 bases, J lost 0 bases, and 6 bases stayed unmatched. CDR1 and CDR2 (germline): LNHDA, SQIVND (reference sequence). This CDR3 is CASGASGTSTDTQYF. The CDR3 DNA follows: TGTGCCAGTGGGGCTAGCGGGACTAGCACAGATACGCAGTATTTT.

This clone occurred a few times. The V gene is TRBV5-1, the J gene TRBJ2-7, with 8 bases matching TRBD1. CDR3 length equals 16 residues. The germline V gene has CDR1 SGHRS and CDR2 YFSETQ. J was trimmed by 0 bases and V by 4 bases; bases with no gene match: 9. In DNA, the CDR3 is TGCGCCAGCAGCCCTCGACCGGGACAGGTCTCCTACGAGCAGTACTTC. Protein product: CASSPRPGQVSYEQYF.

The chain couples TRBV19 to TRBJ2-1; 7 positions agree with TRBD1. V was clipped by 6 bases and J by 1 base; unmatched bases: 9. Germline assignment: CDR1 LNHDA and CDR2 SQIVND (reference sequence). This CDR3 is built from 16 residues. Written as DNA, the CDR3 is TGTGCCAGTAGACCCCGTGGCAGGGGGTCCTACAATGAGCAGTTCTTC. Encoded protein: CASRPRGRGSYNEQFF.

This clone has a handful of counts. V and J are TRBV10-3 and TRBJ2-1; 7 bases line up with TRBD1. V lost 2 bases and J lost 9; bases outside the gene matches: 7. The CDR3 sequence is 14 residues long. The germline gives CDR1 ENHRY, CDR2 SYGVKD. CDR3 in DNA: TGTGCCATCAGTGAGCCCGACAGGGACGCTGAGCAGTTCTTC. Amino acid sequence: CAISEPDRDAEQFF.

This clone was counted between two and nine times. The genes are TRBV3-1 (or the pseudogene TRBV3-2) and TRBJ1-6; D remains ambiguous. The CDR3 has 14 amino acids. V was shortened by 2 bases and J by 9 bases, with 11 bases between the two germline ends. Germline values: CDR1 LGHDT, CDR2 YNNKEL (reference sequence). This CDR3 is CASSQNQVGSPLHF. CDR3 in DNA: TGTGCCAGCAGCCAAAACCAGGTCGGTTCACCCCTCCACTTT.

The V call is TRBV3-1 (or the pseudogene TRBV3-2), the J call TRBJ2-7; 9 positions agree with TRBD1. Germline values: CDR1 LGHDT, CDR2 YNNKEL (reference sequence). Germline trimming cut 4 bases from V and 5 bases from J; bases unmatched to any gene: 6. The CDR3 is 14 amino acids. CDR3 amino acids: CASSPGTGLNEQYF. The CDR3 nucleotides read TGTGCCAGCAGCCCCGGGACAGGGCTAAACGAGCAGTACTTC.

This chain links TRBV5-6 with TRBJ2-2, with 12 bases matching TRBD2. This CDR3 spans 17 amino acids. From germline, CDR1 is SGHDT and CDR2 YYEEEE. With V trimmed by 2 bases and J by 6 bases, 8 bases remained unmatched. In DNA form, the CDR3 reads TGTGCCAGCAGCTTCCTTTCTAGCGGGAGGGCCCCCGGGGAGCTGTTTTTT. Its translation: CASSFLSSGRAPGELFF.

The chain uses TRBV27 and TRBJ2-2; D possibly corresponds to TRBD1 (5 bases). The CDR3 loop spans 17 amino acids. V was shortened by 6 bases and J by 4 bases, with 21 bases between the two germline ends. Germline CDR1 is MNHEY and CDR2 is SMNVEV (reference sequence). The CDR3 DNA follows: TGTGCCAGCAGCCAACCCCGTCTTAGTCAGGGCACCGGGGAGCTGTTTTTT. Its translation: CASSQPRLSQGTGELFF.

This chain links TRBV9 with TRBJ1-1, with D perhaps matching TRBD1 (6 bases). This CDR3 contains 15 residues. Germline assignment: CDR1 SGDLS and CDR2 YYNGEE. V was clipped by 3 bases and J by 4 bases, with 16 bases between them. Here the CDR3 reads CASSAIQGGGTEAFF. The DNA for the CDR3 is TGTGCCAGCAGCGCAATACAGGGTGGGGGCACTGAAGCTTTCTTT.

The CDR3 is CASSIREHNYKNIQYF. The CDR3 nucleotides read TGTGCCAGTAGTATCCGGGAGCATAATTATAAAAACATTCAGTACTTC. The gene calls are TRBV19 and TRBJ2-4, with a tentative D call TRBD2 (6 bases). The CDR3 is 16 residues long. Germline V lookup: CDR1 LNHDA, CDR2 SQIVND (reference sequence). V dropped 3 bases and J dropped 4 bases, with 16 bases sitting between them.

The genes are TRBV5-4 and TRBJ1-2; a weak D match, TRBD1 (5 bases). The CDR3 extends over 13 amino acids. Per germline, CDR1 SGHNT and CDR2 YYREEE (reference sequence). The V end was cut by 1 base, the J end by 4 bases, with 8 bases between. The CDR3 loop reads CASSLPGRYGYTF. The DNA for the CDR3 is TGTGCCAGCAGCTTGCCAGGGCGCTATGGCTACACCTTC.

This chain links TRBV10-3 with TRBJ2-5; no firm D call. The CDR3 loop spans 14 amino acids. Germline V CDR1 and CDR2: ENHRY, SYGVKD. Trimming left V 0 bases short and J 1 base short, with 6 bases between. The CDR3 coding sequence is TGTGCCATCAGTGAGTCGACTGGCCAAGAGACCCAGTACTTC. Its translation: CAISESTGQETQYF.

This chain joins TRBV28 and TRBJ1-5; weak D call: TRBD1 (5 bases). Trimming removed 7 bases at V and 3 bases at J, with 13 bases between. The CDR3 totals 14 residues. Germline CDR1 is MDHEN and CDR2 is SYDVKM. In nucleotides, the CDR3 is TGTGCCAGCACCCTTCGACAGCCCAATCAGCCCCAGCATTTT. Its translation is CASTLRQPNQPQHF.

This chain's CDR3 is CASSLTGPYGYTF. CDR3 DNA sequence: TGTGCCAGCAGTTTGACAGGACCCTATGGCTACACCTTC. This sequence joins TRBV28 and TRBJ1-2; tentative D call: TRBD1 (6 bases). CDR1 and CDR2 (germline): MDHEN, SYDVKM. Trimming stripped 3 bases from V and 4 bases from J, with 9 bases between. The CDR3 runs to 13 residues.

The chain's CDR3 is CASSSWTGDHGYTF. The CDR3 nucleotides are TGTGCCAGCAGTTCCTGGACAGGGGACCATGGCTACACCTTC. The chain joins TRBV28 to TRBJ1-2, with 9 bases aligning to TRBD1. Trimming at V came to 4 bases and at J to 6 bases, leaving 6 bases not matched to a gene. The CDR3 consists of 14 residues. Germline V gene sequence: CDR1 MDHEN, CDR2 SYDVKM.

The rearrangement uses TRBV10-1 and TRBJ2-2; 11 bases are shared with TRBD1. V dropped 6 bases and J dropped 6; count of bases not matched to a gene: 0. The CDR3 totals 13 residues. Germline CDR1 reads WNHNN; CDR2 reads SYGVQD (reference sequence). The CDR3 DNA reads TGCGCCAGCAGGGGACAGGGGGCCGGGGAGCTGTTTTTT. Translated: CASRGQGAGELFF.

This chain connects TRBV5-5 to TRBJ2-2, with 8 bases that match TRBD1. The CDR3 is 14 amino acids. Germline-derived CDR1 and CDR2 are SGHKS and YYEKEE (reference sequence). J gave up 4 bases and V 4 bases, and 3 bases lay outside the gene matches. CDR3 in amino acids: CASSQTGGTGELFF. CDR3 in DNA: TGTGCCAGCAGCCAAACAGGGGGCACCGGGGAGCTGTTTTTT.

The chain combines TRBV5-1 with TRBJ2-7; TRBD2 aligns across 9 bases. Trimming at V came to 0 bases and at J to 5 bases, leaving 9 bases not matched to a gene. CDR3 size: 16 residues. Germline CDR1 and CDR2: SGHRS and YFSETQ. CDR3 nucleotide sequence: TGCGCCAGCAGCTTGGGTTCGGCTAGCGGGATACACGAGCAGTACTTC. Translated: CASSLGSASGIHEQYF.

This chain uses TRBV7-8 with TRBJ1-1; possible D gene TRBD1, 5 bases. Trimming left V 2 bases short and J 3 bases short, with 13 bases between. The CDR3 runs 15 residues. CDR1 is SGHVS, CDR2 FQNEAQ, per germline. The CDR3 region has the DNA TGTGCCAGCAGCTTAAGTTTGCGGGGGGACACTGAAGCTTTCTTT. It encodes CASSLSLRGDTEAFF. The full variable domain, rest sourced from reference TRBV7-8 and TRBJ1-1, is GAGVSQSPRYKVAKRGQDVALRCDPISGHVSLFWYQQALGQGPEFLTYFQNEAQLDKSGLPSDRFFAERPEGSVSTLKIQRTQQEDSAVYLCASSLSLRGDTEAFFGQGTRLTVV.

The gene calls are TRBV7-6 and TRBJ1-1; D is possibly TRBD1 (5 bases). The germline V gene encodes CDR1 SGHVS and CDR2 FNYEAQ. Trimming pared 4 bases from V and 5 bases from J, leaving 14 bases between. The CDR3 runs 14 residues. The CDR3 bases are TGTGCCAGCAGCTCAGCGGGGGGGTTGACTGAAGCTTTCTTT. It specifies CASSSAGGLTEAFF.

The rearrangement uses TRBV5-6 and TRBJ2-5; the D gene is possibly TRBD2 (6 bases). The CDR3 sequence is 16 residues long. V lost 1 base and J 1 base, leaving 14 bases between the germline ends. The V gene's germline CDR1 is SGHDT and CDR2 YYEEEE. The chain's CDR3 is CASSLPQRDFQETQYF. CDR3 in DNA: TGTGCCAGCAGCTTGCCCCAACGGGACTTCCAAGAGACCCAGTACTTC.

The chain carries TRBV5-6 and TRBJ1-2; TRBD1 agrees at 9 bases. J gave up 1 base and V 3 bases, and 7 bases lay outside the gene matches. This CDR3 comprises 16 residues. The V gene's germline CDR1 is SGHDT and CDR2 YYEEEE. The CDR3 nucleotides read TGTGCCAGCAGCTACTTCCGGACAGGGGTTAACTATGGCTACACCTTC. It yields the protein CASSYFRTGVNYGYTF.

This clone has a handful of counts. The V and J genes are TRBV2 and TRBJ1-6; the match to TRBD1 covers 7 bases. Per germline, CDR1 SNHLY and CDR2 FYNNEI. The trim removed 7 bases at V and 14 bases at J, leaving 11 bases unmatched. This CDR3 is 13 amino acids long. CDR3: CASNPGRGQALHF. CDR3 DNA sequence: TGTGCCAGCAACCCCGGGAGGGGGCAGGCCCTCCACTTT.

V is TRBV5-5 and J is TRBJ1-3, with TRBD1 matching over 7 bases. The CDR3 loop spans 15 amino acids. Trimming took 4 bases from V and 1 from J; bases not matched to a gene: 5. Germline CDR1 SGHKS, CDR2 YYEKEE (reference sequence). CDR3 in DNA: TGTGCCAGCAGCCACTCGACAGGGTCTGGAAACACCATATATTTT. It encodes CASSHSTGSGNTIYF.

The rearrangement uses TRBV7-2 and TRBJ1-1; TRBD1 matches at 8 bases. J lost 5 bases, V lost 1 base, and 3 bases had no gene match. This CDR3 region has 14 residues. The germline CDR1 and CDR2 sequences are SGHTA and FQGNSA. CDR3 in DNA: TGTGCCAGCAGCTTAGACAGGGGGATAACTGAAGCTTTCTTT. Its protein is CASSLDRGITEAFF.